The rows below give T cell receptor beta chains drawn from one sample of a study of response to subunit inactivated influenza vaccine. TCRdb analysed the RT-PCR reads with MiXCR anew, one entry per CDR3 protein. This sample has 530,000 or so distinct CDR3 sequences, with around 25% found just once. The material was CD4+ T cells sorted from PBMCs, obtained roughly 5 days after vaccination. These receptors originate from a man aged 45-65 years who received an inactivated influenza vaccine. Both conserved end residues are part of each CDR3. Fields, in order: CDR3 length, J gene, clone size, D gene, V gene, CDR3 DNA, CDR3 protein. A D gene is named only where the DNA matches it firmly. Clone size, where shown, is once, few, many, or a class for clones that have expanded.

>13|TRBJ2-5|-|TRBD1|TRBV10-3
TGTGCCATCACCAAGGGACAGGGCGAGGCCCAGTACTTC
CAITKGQGEAQYF
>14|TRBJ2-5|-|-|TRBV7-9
TGTGCCAGCAGCTTAGCTGGTGCGGCAGAGACCCAGTACTTC
CASSLAGAAETQYF
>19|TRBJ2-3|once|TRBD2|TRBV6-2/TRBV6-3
TGTGCCAGCAGTCCCCCGACCGGGACTAGCGGGAGCACACCAGATACGCAGTATTTT
CASSPPTGTSGSTPDTQYF
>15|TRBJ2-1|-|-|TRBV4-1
TGCGCCAGCAGCCAAGGGAGGACCTCCTACAATGAGCAGTTCTTC
CASSQGRTSYNEQFF
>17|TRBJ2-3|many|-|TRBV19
TGTGCCAGTAGTGGAGGTGACCGGGAACACCAAGGAGATACGCAGTATTTT
CASSGGDREHQGDTQYF
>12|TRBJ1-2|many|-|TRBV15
TGTGCCACCAGCGAGGGAGCGGGTGGCTACACCTTC
CATSEGAGGYTF
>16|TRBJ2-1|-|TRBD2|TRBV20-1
TGCAGTGCTAGAGCCCTAGCGGGAGGAGGTTACAATGAGCAGTTCTTC
CSARALAGGGYNEQFF
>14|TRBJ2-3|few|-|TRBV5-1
TGCGCCAGCAGCTCGAGAACCGGGCACGATACGCAGTATTTT
CASSSRTGHDTQYF
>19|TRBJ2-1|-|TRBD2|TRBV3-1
TGTGCCAGCAGCCCCGGGACTAGCGGGTCCCGGGAGGGTTACAATGAGCAGTTCTTC
CASSPGTSGSREGYNEQFF
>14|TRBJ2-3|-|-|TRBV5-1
TGCGCCAGCAGCTTGGACCTTGCGCCAGATACGCAGTATTTT
CASSLDLAPDTQYF
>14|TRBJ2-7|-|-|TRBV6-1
TGTGCCAGCAGTGAAGCGCTTCCGGGGTACGAGCAGTACTTC
CASSEALPGYEQYF
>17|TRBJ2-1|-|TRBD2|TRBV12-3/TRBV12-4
TGTGCCAGCAGGGGGACCCCACTAGCGTGGCCCTACAATGAGCAGTTCTTC
CASRGTPLAWPYNEQFF
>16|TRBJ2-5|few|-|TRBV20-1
TGCAGTGCTAGAGGGTTTATGGGGGATTCGGGAGAGACCCAGTACTTC
CSARGFMGDSGETQYF
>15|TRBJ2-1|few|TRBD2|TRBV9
TGTGCCAGCAGCGCGCCGGGGGGGATGTACAATGAGCAGTTCTTC
CASSAPGGMYNEQFF
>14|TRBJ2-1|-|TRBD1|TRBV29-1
TGCAGCTCAAGGCGGGCAGGGGGTGGTAATGAGCAGTTCTTC
CSSRRAGGGNEQFF
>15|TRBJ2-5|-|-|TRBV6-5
TGTGCCAGCAGTTACTCAGGCAGCGAACAAGAGACCCAGTACTTC
CASSYSGSEQETQYF
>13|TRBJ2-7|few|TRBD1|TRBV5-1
TGCGCCAGCAGCCAGGGGGACCTCTGGGAGCAGTACTTC
CASSQGDLWEQYF
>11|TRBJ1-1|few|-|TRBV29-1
TGCAGCGTTTCTGAAAACACTGAAGCTTTCTTT
CSVSENTEAFF
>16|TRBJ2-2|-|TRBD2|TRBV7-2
TGTGCCAGCAGCTTAGCGGGAGGGAAGAACACCGGGGAGCTGTTTTTT
CASSLAGGKNTGELFF
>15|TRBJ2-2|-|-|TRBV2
TGTGCCAGCAGTTCCTTCTGGGGGAGCACCGGGGAGCTGTTTTTT
CASSSFWGSTGELFF
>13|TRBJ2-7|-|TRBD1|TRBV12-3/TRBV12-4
TGTGCCAGCAGGGACAGGGGAATATACGAGCAGTACTTC
CASRDRGIYEQYF
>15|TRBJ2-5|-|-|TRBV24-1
TGTGCCACCAGTGACTCCTCTCCGGGGCCGGAGACCCAGTACTTC
CATSDSSPGPETQYF
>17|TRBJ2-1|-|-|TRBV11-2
TGTGCCAGCAGCTTAGTTGGGGGAGGAGTAACCTACAATGAGCAGTTCTTC
CASSLVGGGVTYNEQFF
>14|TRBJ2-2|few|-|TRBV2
TGTGCCAGCAGTGGACAGATAAACACCGGGGAGCTGTTTTTT
CASSGQINTGELFF
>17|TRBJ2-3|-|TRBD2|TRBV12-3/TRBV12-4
TGTGCCAGCAGTTTAGCTAGCGGGGGGACTAGCACAGATACGCAGTATTTT
CASSLASGGTSTDTQYF
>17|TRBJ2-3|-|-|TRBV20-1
TGCAGTGCTAGTCTGGGGGCTGGACCCCAATGGGGGGATACGCAGTATTTT
CSASLGAGPQWGDTQYF
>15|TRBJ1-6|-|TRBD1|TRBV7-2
TGTGCCAGCAGCTTGACCGGGACAGGGAATTCACCCCTCCACTTT
CASSLTGTGNSPLHF
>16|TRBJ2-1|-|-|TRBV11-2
TGTGCCAGCAGCTTAGTTCGGCTGAGCTCCTACAATGAGCAGTTCTTC
CASSLVRLSSYNEQFF